This is a list of T cell receptor beta chains from one sample in a study of brain T cells in children with intractable seizures. TCRdb's copy holds only in-frame clones and misses some; the assay was immunoSEQ multiplex PCR. The sample has about 3,600 clones; around 72% are singletons. Sequencing used resected brain tissue, obtained at surgery. The receptors were gathered from a girl between 2 and 10 years old with Rasmussen encephalitis and intractable seizures. CDR3s include the opening cysteine and the closing phenylalanine or tryptophan. The D gene is left open where the match is weak. Only part of the rows carry a size: once, few, many, or a class if the clone is expanded.

v_gene	abundance	j_gene	d_gene	CDR3nt	CDR3aa
TRBV6-8	NA	TRBJ2-7	TRBD2	TGTGCCAGCAGTTACACCCCGGGACTAGCGCACGAGCAGTACTTC	CASSYTPGLAHEQYF
TRBV24-1	NA	TRBJ2-2	NA	TGTGCCACCAGCCCCTACCTTCCAGGACCGAACACCGGGGAGCTGTTTTTT	CATSPYLPGPNTGELFF
TRBV7-9	NA	TRBJ2-3	NA	TGTGCCAGCAGCTTAGAAAACTCAGATACGCAGTATTTT	CASSLENSDTQYF
TRBV6-6	NA	TRBJ2-3	TRBD1	TGTGCCAGCAGGATCGGAACAGGGGGCGCAGATACGCAGTATTTT	CASRIGTGGADTQYF
TRBV15	NA	TRBJ1-4	NA	TGTGCCACCAGCAGAGGAGGAAAACTGTTTTTT	CATSRGGKLFF
TRBV27	medium-sized	TRBJ1-4	NA	TGTGCCAGCAGTTTATCCTCGGGGGGACGAGGGGAAAAACTGTTTTTT	CASSLSSGGRGEKLFF
TRBV9	NA	TRBJ2-3	TRBD1	TGTGCCAGCAGTGCCCGCGGCCGGGACAGGCCCACAGATACGCAGTATTTT	CASSARGRDRPTDTQYF
TRBV7-9	NA	TRBJ2-1	TRBD1	TGTGCCAGCAGCTTATCCAGGACAGGGGGCAATGAGCAGTTCTTC	CASSLSRTGGNEQFF
TRBV19	NA	TRBJ2-7	NA	TGTGCCTGTAGTGTGGATCTCAGGGCAGGGAATCCCTACGAGCAGTACTTC	CACSVDLRAGNPYEQYF
TRBV3-1/TRBV3-2	NA	TRBJ2-1	TRBD2	TGTGCCAGCAGCCAAGACGTTTTATCTGGGCGGGGGGGCCTCGATGAGCAGTTCTTC	CASSQDVLSGRGGLDEQFF